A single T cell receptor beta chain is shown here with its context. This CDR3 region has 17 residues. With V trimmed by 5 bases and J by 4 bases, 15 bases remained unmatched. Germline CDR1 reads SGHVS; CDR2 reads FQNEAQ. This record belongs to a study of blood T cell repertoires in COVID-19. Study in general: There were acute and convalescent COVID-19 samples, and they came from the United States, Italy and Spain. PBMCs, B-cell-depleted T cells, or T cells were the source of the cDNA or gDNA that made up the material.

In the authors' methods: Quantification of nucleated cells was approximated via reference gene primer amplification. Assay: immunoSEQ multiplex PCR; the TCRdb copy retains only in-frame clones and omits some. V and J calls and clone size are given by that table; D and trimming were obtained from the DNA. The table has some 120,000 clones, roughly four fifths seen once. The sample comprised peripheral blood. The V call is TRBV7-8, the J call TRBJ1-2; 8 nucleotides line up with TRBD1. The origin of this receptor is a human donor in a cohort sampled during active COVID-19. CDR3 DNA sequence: TGTGCCAGCAGCCCTCGGCCAACCGGGACAGGCCCCTATGGCTACACCTTC. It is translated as CASSPRPTGTGPYGYTF.